This paragraph covers one T cell receptor beta chain sequence. Antigen specificity is unknown. Some clones are missing from TCRdb's copy, which holds only in-frame ones; the method was immunoSEQ multiplex PCR. This sample has around 30,000 clones, with more than 75% found just once. The time point is: week 47, end of study. Mutant IDH1 20-mer peptide, at 300 ug, made up each vaccine dose, with topical imiquimod. V lost 4 bases and J 4 bases, leaving 16 bases between the germline ends. The CDR3 runs 15 residues. CDR1 and CDR2 (germline): MNHEY, SVGAGI. This sample stems from a study of a mutant IDH1 vaccine in newly diagnosed glioma.

The V gene is TRBV6-5, the J gene TRBJ1-1; no firm D call. The specimen comprised PBMCs, sampled from a glioma patient whose treatment included an IDH1 peptide vaccine. The receptor was isolated from a woman in her twenties or thirties with glioma. CDR3 protein: CASSSDPLPGTEAFF. The CDR3 DNA reads TGTGCCAGCAGTTCCGACCCCCTCCCGGGCACTGAAGCTTTCTTT.